What follows are 3 T cell receptor beta chains derived from one specimen sequenced in a study of vaccination and CD4 T cells after COVID-19. Their recognized antigens are unknown. Treatment described: approximately nine-day PBMC culture with coronavirus spike peptide pools or control peptides (ViraFEST assay). The Oncomine TCR Beta short-read assay was applied to DNA of cultured CD4+ T cells. TCRdb re-analysed the PCR reads in MiXCR, keeping a single row per CDR3 protein. Among 10,000 to 11,000 distinct CDR3 sequences listed, about 60% were seen once. The sample comprised CD4+ T cells from blood, cultured in vitro. These TCRs come from a human donor who had recovered from COVID-19.

This chain connects TRBV20-1 to TRBJ2-1; TRBD2 agrees at 11 bases. Germline V gene data show CDR1 as DFQATT and CDR2 as SNEGSKA (reference sequence). With 3 bases clipped from V and 4 bases from J, the junction kept 14 bases outside the gene matches. The length of the CDR3 is 18 residues. The CDR3 DNA reads as TGCAGTGCTAGTTCCGGGCGACCACTAGCGGGGGTATACAATGAGCAGTTCTTC. It translates to CSASSGRPLAGVYNEQFF.

The chain's CDR3 is CASTPTGRQGGTEAFF. Written as DNA, the CDR3 is TGTGCCAGCACGCCTACAGGGCGGCAGGGGGGCACTGAAGCTTTCTTT. The chain joins TRBV7-9 to TRBJ1-1; the match to TRBD1 covers 7 bases. CDR1 is SEHNR, CDR2 FQNEAQ, per germline (reference sequence). V was pared by 7 bases and J by 4 bases, with 15 bases of the junction left unmatched. The CDR3 runs to 16 residues.

This clonotype was seen only a few times. The chain has TRBV7-2 and TRBJ1-2; D is unclear. Deletions cut 8 bases from V and 0 bases from J, with 13 bases between. CDR3 length: 14 amino acids. Germline CDR1 and CDR2: SGHTA and FQGNSA. For the CDR3, the DNA is TGTGCCAGCGGTTCGGCTCGTACTAACTATGGCTACACCTTC. It codes for CASGSARTNYGYTF. The entire variable domain, with the rest obtained from reference TRBV7-2 and TRBJ1-2, is as follows: GAGVSQSPSNKVTEKGKDVELRCDPISGHTALYWYRQSLGQGLEFLIYFQGNSAPDKSGLPSDRFSAERTGGSVSTLTIQRTQQEDSAVYLCASGSARTNYGYTFGSGTRLTVV.